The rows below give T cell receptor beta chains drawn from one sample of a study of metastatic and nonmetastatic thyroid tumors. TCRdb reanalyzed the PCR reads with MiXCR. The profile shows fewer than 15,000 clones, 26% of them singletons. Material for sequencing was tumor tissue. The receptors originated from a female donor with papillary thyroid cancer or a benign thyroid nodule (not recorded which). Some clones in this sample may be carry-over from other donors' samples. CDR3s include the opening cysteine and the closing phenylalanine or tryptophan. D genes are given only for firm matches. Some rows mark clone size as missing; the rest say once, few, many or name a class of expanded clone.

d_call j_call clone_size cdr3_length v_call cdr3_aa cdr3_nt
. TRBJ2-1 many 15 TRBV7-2 CALIISGIPPGEQFF TGTGCCTTAATAATTAGCGGAATCCCGCCCGGAGAGCAGTTCTTC
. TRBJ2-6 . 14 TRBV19 CASSTPFGANVLTF TGTGCCAGTAGCACGCCCTTTGGGGCCAACGTCCTTACTTTC
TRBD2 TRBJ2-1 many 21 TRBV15 CATSRDPLRLAEIHSYNEQFF TGTGCCACCAGCAGAGATCCCCTCCGACTAGCGGAGATACACTCCTACAATGAGCAGTTCTTC
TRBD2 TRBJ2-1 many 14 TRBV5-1 CASQRGGGHNEQFF TGCGCCAGCCAACGGGGGGGTGGCCACAATGAGCAGTTCTTC
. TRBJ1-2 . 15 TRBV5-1 CASSLFGVREGGYTF TGCGCCAGCAGCTTGTTCGGCGTCAGGGAGGGCGGCTACACCTTC
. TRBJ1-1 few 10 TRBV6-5 CATLNTQAFF TGTGCCACCTTGAACACTCAGGCTTTCTTT
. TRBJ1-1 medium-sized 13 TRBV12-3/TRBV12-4 CASSPDGLTEAFF TGTGCCAGCAGTCCCGATGGGCTCACTGAAGCTTTCTTT
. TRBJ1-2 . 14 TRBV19 CASSTYRDQTGYTF TGTGCCAGTAGTACCTACCGGGACCAAACTGGCTACACCTTC
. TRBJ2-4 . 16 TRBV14 CASSQESYGTKNIQYF TGTGCCAGCAGCCAAGAATCGTACGGAACCAAAAACATTCAGTACTTC
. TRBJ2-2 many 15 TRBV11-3 CASSLNRAYTGELFF TGTGCCAGCAGCTTGAACAGGGCTTACACCGGGGAGCTGTTTTTT
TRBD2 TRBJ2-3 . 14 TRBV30 CAWRWGLDTDTQYF TGTGCCTGGAGGTGGGGACTAGACACAGATACGCAGTATTTT
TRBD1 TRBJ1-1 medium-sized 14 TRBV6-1 CASSPRDSNTEAFF TGTGCCAGCAGTCCCCGGGACAGTAACACTGAAGCTTTCTTT
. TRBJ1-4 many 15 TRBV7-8 CASSQGSLDREKLFF TGTGCCAGCAGCCAGGGGAGTCTCGACCGGGAAAAACTGTTTTTT
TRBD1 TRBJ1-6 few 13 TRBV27 CAGTQGGTSPLHF TGTGCCGGGACACAGGGGGGGACTTCACCCCTCCACTTT
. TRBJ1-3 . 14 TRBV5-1 CASSLDGSGNTIYF TGCGCCAGCAGCTTGGATGGGTCTGGAAACACCATATATTTT
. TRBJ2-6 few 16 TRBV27 CASSPTGLAGANVLTF TGTGCCAGCAGTCCAACGGGGCTAGCTGGGGCCAACGTCCTGACTTTC
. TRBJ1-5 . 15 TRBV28 CASSTREGRDQPQHF TGTGCCAGCAGTACCCGGGAAGGGCGCGATCAGCCCCAGCATTTT
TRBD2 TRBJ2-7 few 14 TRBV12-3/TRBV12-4 CASSRRTSGDEQYF TGTGCCAGCAGTCGAAGGACTAGCGGGGACGAGCAGTACTTC
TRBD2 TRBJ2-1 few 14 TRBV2 CASRKGTSGGHPLF TGTGCCAGCAGGAAAGGGACTAGCGGGGGACATCCCCTCTTC
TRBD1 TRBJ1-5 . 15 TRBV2 CASSTDRGDGQPQHF TGTGCCAGCAGCACGGACAGGGGGGACGGTCAGCCCCAGCATTTT
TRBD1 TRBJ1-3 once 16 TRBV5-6 CASSLSRGYSGNTIYF TGTGCCAGCAGCCTGAGCAGGGGGTACTCTGGAAACACCATATATTTT
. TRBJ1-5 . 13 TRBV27 CARSLSRHQPQHF TGTGCCAGAAGTTTATCGAGGCATCAGCCCCAACATTTT
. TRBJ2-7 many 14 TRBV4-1 CASSQGGSFYEQYF TGCGCCAGCAGCCAAGGGGGCAGCTTCTACGAGCAGTACTTC
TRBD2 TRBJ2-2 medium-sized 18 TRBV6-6 CASSYKRGAKSNTGELFF TGTGCCAGCAGTTACAAGCGGGGGGCCAAATCAAACACCGGGGAGCTGTTTTTT
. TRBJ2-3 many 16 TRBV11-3 CASSSPSGLSTDTQYF TGTGCCAGCAGCTCACCCTCGGGACTCTCCACAGATACGCAGTATTTT
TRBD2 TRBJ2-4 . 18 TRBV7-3 CASSPFLVGGRRKNIRYF TGCGCCAGCAGCCCTTTCCTGGTGGGAGGGAGGAGAAAAAACATTCGGTACTTC
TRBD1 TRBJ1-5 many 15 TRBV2 CASRGTGDSNQPQHF TGTGCCAGCAGAGGGACAGGGGATAGCAATCAGCCCCAGCATTTT
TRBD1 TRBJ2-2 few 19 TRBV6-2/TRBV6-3 CASSYHRRQGAVMSGELFF TGTGCCAGCAGTTACCACCGGAGGCAGGGGGCTGTCATGTCCGGAGAGCTGTTTTTT